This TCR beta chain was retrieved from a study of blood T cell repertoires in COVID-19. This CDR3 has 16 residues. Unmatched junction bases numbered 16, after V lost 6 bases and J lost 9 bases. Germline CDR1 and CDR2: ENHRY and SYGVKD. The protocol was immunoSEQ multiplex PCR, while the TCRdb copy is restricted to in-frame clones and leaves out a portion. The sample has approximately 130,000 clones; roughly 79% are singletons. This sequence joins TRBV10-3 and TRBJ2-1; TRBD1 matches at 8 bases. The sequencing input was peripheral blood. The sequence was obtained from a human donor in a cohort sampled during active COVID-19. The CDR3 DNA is TGTGCCATCAGCCCCCTTCCGACAGGGGAGCAATTTGAGCAGTTCTTC. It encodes CAISPLPTGEQFEQFF.